Listed here are 23 T cell receptor beta chains from one sample, sequenced in a study of T cells in Graves' hyperthyroidism and ophthalmopathy. Using RNA transcripts as the source, TCR beta CDR3 regions were amplified. HTBI primers were used for first-round RT-PCR of the TCR CDR3. TCRdb processed the multiplex PCR reads anew with MiXCR; each CDR3 protein has one entry. Among a few hundred thousand distinct CDR3 sequences listed, around 21% were seen once. Sequenced input: blood. The origin of the receptors is a man in his late teens or twenties with Graves' hyperthyroidism.

This clonotype was counted many times. The V call is TRBV6-5, the J call TRBJ2-7, with no clear D. Germline CDR1 reads MNHEY; CDR2 reads SVGAGI. The CDR3 loop spans 13 amino acids. Trimming removed 7 bases at V and 2 bases at J, with 12 bases between. CDR3 loop: CASNTGTTYEQYF. In DNA, the CDR3 is TGTGCCAGCAACACTGGAACTACCTACGAGCAGTACTTC.

This clonotype was counted many times. The chain employs TRBV6-2 or TRBV6-3 and TRBJ2-5; D is unclear. This CDR3 comprises 15 residues. V was pared by 0 bases and J by 5 bases, with 13 bases between. CDR1 is MNHEY, CDR2 SVGEGT, per germline. CDR3 sequence (DNA): TGTGCCAGCAGTTACTCGATTACGCGCCGGGAGACCCAGTACTTC. Protein product: CASSYSITRRETQYF.

The chain has TRBV20-1 and TRBJ1-6; D is uncertain. Trimming stripped 4 bases from V and 6 bases from J, with 7 bases between. This CDR3 contains 12 residues. Germline CDR1 reads DFQATT; CDR2 reads SNEGSKA (reference sequence). This CDR3 reads CSATSINSPLHF. The CDR3 DNA reads as TGCAGTGCTACTTCGATTAATTCACCCCTCCACTTT.

This clonotype was recorded many times. V usage is TRBV5-6 and J usage is TRBJ1-1; 9 nucleotides align to TRBD1. The CDR3 runs to 17 residues. From germline, CDR1 is SGHDT and CDR2 YYEEEE. V gave up 0 bases and J gave up 0 bases; unmatched junction bases: 6. CDR3 region: CASSLVWTGALNTEAFF. The CDR3 DNA is TGTGCCAGCAGCTTGGTGTGGACAGGGGCTCTGAACACTGAAGCTTTCTTT.

For the CDR3, the DNA is TGTGCCACCGGTTGGCGGTTGGGGACCGGGGAGCTGTTTTTT. Translation: CATGWRLGTGELFF. This chain joins TRBV15 and TRBJ2-2; no definite D call. The V gene lost 8 bases and the J gene lost 5 bases, with 15 bases spanning the gap. The germline V gene encodes CDR1 LNHNV and CDR2 YYDKDF (reference sequence). The length of the CDR3 is 14 residues. The full variable domain, its missing parts supplied by reference TRBV15 and TRBJ2-2, is DAMVIQNPRYQVTQFGKPVTLSCSQTLNHNVMYWYQQKSSQAPKLLFHYYDKDFNNEADTPDNFQSRRPNTSFCFLDIRSPGLGDTAMYLCATGWRLGTGELFFGEGSRLTVL.

For this clonotype: One end of the junction does not line up with germline, which may come from a read error. The V call is TRBV6-1, the J call TRBJ1-1; D uncertain. The germline CDR1 and CDR2 sequences are MNHNS and SASEGT. CDR3 size: 13 residues. CDR3 in amino acids: CASLIGSNTEAFF. Here the CDR3 DNA reads TGTGCCAGTTTAATCGGTTCGAACACTGAGGCTTTCTTT.

This clonotype was observed a handful of times. The chain uses TRBV2 and TRBJ2-5; TRBD2 is a possible D gene (6 bases). CDR1 SNHLY and CDR2 FYNNEI come from the germline V gene. The CDR3 is 14 amino acids. V shed 8 bases and J shed 2 bases, with 15 bases lying between them. CDR3 loop: CASYSGLFQETQYF. For the CDR3, the DNA is TGTGCCAGCTATTCGGGACTCTTTCAAGAGACCCAGTACTTC. The full variable domain, rest sourced from reference TRBV2 and TRBJ2-5, is EPEVTQTPSHQVTQMGQEVILRCVPISNHLYFYWYRQILGQKVEFLVSFYNNEISEKSEIFDDQFSVERPDGSNFTLKIRSTKLEDSAMYFCASYSGLFQETQYFGPGTRLLVL.

The chain uses TRBV4-1 and TRBJ1-1; 7 bases align to TRBD1. The CDR3 length is 15 residues. The V segment lost 3 bases and the J segment 3 bases; nucleotides outside the gene matches: 7. Germline CDR1 reads MGHRA; CDR2 reads YSYEKL. CDR3 sequence (DNA): TGCGCCAGCAGCCATTTCGAAGGGGGCCACACTGAAGCTTTCTTT. Protein sequence: CASSHFEGGHTEAFF.

This clonotype was seen repeatedly, ten times or more. This rearrangement joins TRBV28 to TRBJ2-7; perhaps TRBD1 as D (6 bases). V was clipped by 5 bases and J by 3 bases, with 8 bases between them. The CDR3 contains 12 residues. Germline V CDR1 and CDR2: MDHEN, SYDVKM. The CDR3 sequence: CASSRTVYEQYF. CDR3 coding DNA: TGTGCCAGCAGTCGGACAGTCTACGAGCAGTACTTC.

This clonotype occurred many times. The V call is TRBV13, the J call TRBJ2-5; the D gene is possibly TRBD2 (6 bases). V lost 5 bases and J lost 0, with 10 bases in between. CDR1 and CDR2 from the germline V gene are PRHDT and FYEKMQ (reference sequence). The CDR3 runs to 14 residues. CDR3 region: CASSLGGDQETQYF. CDR3 sequence (DNA): TGTGCCAGCAGCCTCGGGGGAGACCAAGAGACCCAGTACTTC.

As regards this clonotype: The junction departs from the called germline gene at one end, perhaps through a read error. The chain joins TRBV19 to TRBJ2-2, with 7 positions matching TRBD2. Germline CDR1 is LNHDA and CDR2 is SQIVND (reference sequence). This CDR3 is 15 amino acids long. This chain's CDR3 is CAGSPTGEGTGELFF. CDR3 sequence (DNA): TGTGCCGGTAGCCCCACCGGGGAGGGCACCGGGGAGCTGTTTTTT.

This clonotype was counted ten times or more. This sequence joins TRBV19 and TRBJ2-7; the D gene is possibly TRBD2 (7 bases). The CDR3 loop spans 13 amino acids. CDR1 is LNHDA, CDR2 SQIVND, per germline (reference sequence). With 6 bases removed from V and 2 bases from J, the gap between germline ends came to 11 bases. The CDR3 nucleotides are TGTGCCAGTAGCACAGGGAGGGCCTACGAGCAGTACTTC. Translated, it gives CASSTGRAYEQYF. Variable domain in full (rest from reference TRBV19 and TRBJ2-7): DGGITQSPKYLFRKEGQNVTLSCEQNLNHDAMYWYRQDPGQGLRLIYYSQIVNDFQKGDIAEGYSVSREKKESFPLTVTSAQKNPTAFYLCASSTGRAYEQYFGPGTRLTVT.

This clonotype was detected ten times or more. The V call is TRBV7-2, the J call TRBJ2-5; D is undetermined. This CDR3 comprises 11 residues. The germline V gene encodes CDR1 SGHTA and CDR2 FQGNSA. V was pared by 4 bases and J by 6 bases, with 6 bases between. DNA for the CDR3: TGTGCCAGCAGCTATAAGCAGACCCAGTACTTC. The encoded protein is CASSYKQTQYF.

This clonotype was picked up a small number of times. The chain recombines TRBV12-3 or TRBV12-4 with TRBJ1-2, with TRBD1 matching 12 bases. The CDR3 runs to 18 residues. Unmatched junction bases numbered 8, after V lost 1 base and J lost 2 bases. The CDR3 reads CASSLERDRGLPNYGYTF. CDR3 DNA sequence: TGTGCCAGCAGTTTAGAAAGGGACAGGGGGCTCCCGAACTATGGCTACACCTTC.

This clonotype was counted between two and nine times. This chain joins TRBV6-1 and TRBJ1-1, with D hard to call. Germline-derived CDR1 and CDR2 are MNHNS and SASEGT. Trimming stripped 7 bases from V and 4 bases from J, with 10 bases between. The CDR3 length is 12 residues. CDR3 residues: CASIGLPTEAFF. CDR3 nucleotide sequence: TGTGCCAGCATTGGACTCCCCACTGAAGCTTTCTTT.

The chain is built from TRBV6-1 and TRBJ2-5; 10 nucleotides align to TRBD1. The CDR3 runs 13 residues. Germline lookup yields CDR1 MNHNS and CDR2 SASEGT. V lost 4 bases, J lost 9 bases, and 5 bases stayed unmatched. This CDR3 reads CASSGGQGLAQYF. In nucleotides, the CDR3 is TGTGCCAGCAGTGGGGGACAGGGGTTGGCCCAGTACTTC.

This clonotype was seen many times. The chain links TRBV19 to TRBJ1-2; D gene uncertain. Germline V lookup: CDR1 LNHDA, CDR2 SQIVND (reference sequence). The CDR3 has 12 residues. V dropped 6 bases and J dropped 4 bases, with 9 bases sitting between them. The CDR3 loop is CASSPAAYGYTF. The CDR3 nucleotides are TGTGCCAGTAGCCCCGCCGCCTATGGCTACACCTTC. Together with reference TRBV19 and TRBJ1-2, the CDR3 gives the full variable domain: DGGITQSPKYLFRKEGQNVTLSCEQNLNHDAMYWYRQDPGQGLRLIYYSQIVNDFQKGDIAEGYSVSREKKESFPLTVTSAQKNPTAFYLCASSPAAYGYTFGSGTRLTVV.

The table lists this clonotype with many counts. V and J are TRBV6-1 and TRBJ1-5, with D perhaps TRBD1 (6 bases). Germline assignment: CDR1 MNHNS and CDR2 SASEGT. The CDR3 is 14 amino acids. Trimming shortened V by 6 bases and J by 4 bases, and 13 bases separated the two germline ends. The CDR3 reads CASSARGLNQPQHF. As DNA, the CDR3 is TGTGCCAGCAGCGCCAGGGGCCTGAATCAGCCCCAGCATTTT.

Many counts were recorded for this clonotype. The chain joins TRBV11-2 to TRBJ2-7, with D perhaps TRBD1 or TRBD2 (5 bases each). Per the germline V gene, CDR1 is SGHAT and CDR2 is FQNNGV. Trimming shortened V by 1 base and J by 1 base, and 11 bases separated the two germline ends. The CDR3 spans 15 residues. The CDR3 sequence is CASSLGGRPSYEQYF. The CDR3 region has the DNA TGTGCCAGCAGCTTAGGGGGACGGCCTTCCTACGAGCAGTACTTC.

This clonotype was seen repeatedly, ten times or more. V usage is TRBV6-5 and J usage is TRBJ1-2; 8 bases line up with TRBD1. The CDR3 runs to 13 residues. Germline V gene sequence: CDR1 MNHEY, CDR2 SVGAGI. The trim removed 0 bases at V and 8 bases at J, leaving 2 bases unmatched. In DNA form, the CDR3 reads TGTGCCAGCAGTTACTCGACAGGGGACGGCTACACCTTC. Translated, it gives CASSYSTGDGYTF.

This clonotype was picked up many times. The chain carries TRBV28 and TRBJ1-1; D remains ambiguous. V was trimmed by 11 bases and J by 5 bases, leaving 18 bases between them. Looked up from germline, CDR1 is MDHEN and CDR2 is SYDVKM. The CDR3 sequence is 13 residues long. This CDR3 reads CASRVPANTEAFF. The CDR3 coding sequence is TGTGCCTCGAGGGTTCCGGCAAATACTGAAGCTTTCTTT.

A few counts support this clonotype. The chain has TRBV5-1 and TRBJ2-5; D might be TRBD1 or TRBD2, each matching 5 bases. This CDR3 region has 15 residues. The V gene's germline CDR1 is SGHRS and CDR2 YFSETQ. V was shortened by 2 bases and J by 5 bases, with 16 bases between the two germline ends. In DNA, the CDR3 is TGCGCCAGCAGCTTTGGGGGATGGGGTCAGGAGACCCAGTACTTC. It specifies CASSFGGWGQETQYF.

This clonotype was detected many times. V and J are TRBV6-5 and TRBJ1-5; tentative D call: TRBD1 (5 bases). This CDR3 has 15 residues. Trimming pared 6 bases from V and 3 bases from J, leaving 15 bases between. The germline V gene encodes CDR1 MNHEY and CDR2 SVGAGI. The CDR3 bases are TGTGCCAGCAGCCACCGTTGGGACCCCAATCAGCCCCAGCATTTT. Encoded protein: CASSHRWDPNQPQHF.